The 26 T cell receptor beta chains below were found in one sample sequenced in a study of post-analysis software for immune sequencing data. Findings of the study overall: Roughly five TRBV segments were significantly more frequent in patients than in controls. TRBV5-6, TRBV5-1 and TRBV20-1 were among these segments.

These receptors are not linked to any known antigen. Included in the TCR beta cDNA libraries were unique molecular identifiers. MiXCR, applied by TCRdb to the PCR reads, yields one record per CDR3 protein. The repertoire consists of 650,000 to 850,000 distinct CDR3 sequences, with roughly 50% occurring once and the leading ten covering 4% to 5%. The sequencing input was blood. The source is a girl between 10 and 17 years old with multiple sclerosis.

The chain recombines TRBV6-1 with TRBJ2-7, with TRBD2 matching over 7 bases. The J call is in doubt because the DNA end fits TRBJ2-5 better. In germline, CDR1 is MNHNS, CDR2 SASEGT. This CDR3 has 18 residues. The CDR3 DNA sequence: TGTGCCAGCATTCTTACCCCTTGGGGCGGGAGCGCTTGGGAGACCCAGTACTTC. This sequence encodes CASILTPWGGSAWETQYF.

This chain's CDR3 is CASSPEVTEAFF. The CDR3 DNA follows: TGTGCCAGCAGCCCGGAGGTCACTGAAGCTTTCTTT. The chain recombines TRBV7-9 with TRBJ1-1; no firm D call. The CDR3 spans 12 residues. V was trimmed by 5 bases and J by 4 bases, leaving 8 bases between them. Germline values: CDR1 SEHNR, CDR2 FQNEAQ (reference sequence). The variable domain in full, completed from reference TRBV7-9 and TRBJ1-1, reads DTGVSQNPRHKITKRGQNVTFRCDPISEHNRLYWYRQTLGQGPEFLTYFQNEAQLEKSRLLSDRFSAERPKGSFSTLEIQRTEQGDSAMYLCASSPEVTEAFFGQGTRLTVV.

The genes are TRBV7-8 and TRBJ2-7; D is ambiguous. Trimming left V 8 bases short and J 2 bases short, with 16 bases between. In germline, CDR1 is SGHVS, CDR2 FQNEAQ. The CDR3 is made up of 14 amino acids. The DNA for the CDR3 is TGTGCCAGCGTCCCTCCGAGGAACCCCTACGAGCAGTACTTC. Protein product: CASVPPRNPYEQYF.

This clonotype was seen ten or more times. V is TRBV4-3 and J is TRBJ2-7, with D perhaps matching TRBD2 (5 bases). V dropped 3 bases and J dropped 6 bases, with 12 bases sitting between them. Germline-derived CDR1 and CDR2 are LGHNA and YSLEER. This CDR3 is 13 amino acids long. The CDR3 loop reads CASSQVNGVEQYF. DNA for the CDR3: TGCGCCAGCAGCCAGGTTAACGGGGTCGAGCAGTACTTC.

The rearrangement uses TRBV12-3 or TRBV12-4 and TRBJ1-5; 8 bases line up with TRBD1. J lost 1 base, V lost 6 bases, and 8 bases had no gene match. This CDR3 is 16 amino acids long. This CDR3 is CASRTGVDFSNQPQHF. The DNA for the CDR3 is TGTGCCAGCAGGACAGGGGTCGACTTCAGCAATCAGCCCCAGCATTTT.

V gene TRBV7-8 combines with J gene TRBJ2-7; 9 bases are shared with TRBD2. V shed 1 base and J 7 bases; nucleotides not matched to a gene: 8. The CDR3 is 15 amino acids. CDR1 is SGHVS, CDR2 FQNEAQ, per germline. CDR3 protein: CASSLGFSGSGEQYF. The DNA for the CDR3 is TGTGCCAGCAGCTTAGGCTTTAGCGGGAGTGGTGAGCAGTACTTC.

The chain combines TRBV28 with TRBJ2-5; D is unresolved. The germline V gene encodes CDR1 MDHEN and CDR2 SYDVKM. There are 11 residues in the CDR3. V gave up 7 bases and J gave up 3 bases, with 6 bases separating them. CDR3 DNA sequence: TGTGCCAGCAAGTCCGAAGAGACCCAGTACTTC. The encoded protein is CASKSEETQYF.

The V and J genes are TRBV20-1 and TRBJ2-7; D remains unclear. V was pared by 3 bases and J by 10 bases, with 19 bases between. The germline gives CDR1 DFQATT, CDR2 SNEGSKA (reference sequence). CDR3 length equals 13 residues. This chain's CDR3 is CSASPPGRLSQYF. The CDR3 DNA reads as TGCAGTGCTAGTCCTCCAGGACGGTTGTCCCAGTACTTC.

Only a few counts were recorded for this clonotype. The rearrangement joins TRBV7-8 to TRBJ2-3; D possibly corresponds to TRBD2 (5 bases). The CDR3 has 13 amino acids. From germline, CDR1 is SGHVS and CDR2 FQNEAQ. The V gene lost 7 bases and the J gene lost 5 bases, with 13 bases spanning the gap. The CDR3: CASNHRTVDTQYF. DNA of the CDR3: TGTGCCAGCAATCATCGGACTGTAGATACGCAGTATTTT.

This clonotype was counted between two and nine times. The CDR3 DNA follows: TGTGCCAGCAGGCCCCGGGGAGCGGGAGGGTACAATGAGCAGTTCTTC. Amino acid sequence: CASRPRGAGGYNEQFF. The chain couples TRBV6-6 to TRBJ2-1; 10 positions agree with TRBD2. The V and J ends lost 6 bases and 4 bases, in that order; junction bases with no gene match: 9. The CDR3 sequence is 16 residues long. From germline, CDR1 is MNHNY and CDR2 SVGAGI (reference sequence).

The chain joins TRBV20-1 to TRBJ2-3, with 8 bases lining up with TRBD2. Germline values: CDR1 DFQATT, CDR2 SNEGSKA (reference sequence). The CDR3 is made up of 12 amino acids. CDR3 nucleotide sequence: TGCAGCGGGAGGGCCGAGGCAGATACGCAGTATTTT. Its protein is CSGRAEADTQYF.

V usage is TRBV12-3 or TRBV12-4 and J usage is TRBJ2-1; possibly TRBD2 for D (5 bases). The germline V and J ends were trimmed by 3 bases and 4 bases, with 10 bases remaining between them. This CDR3 is 14 amino acids long. CDR3 region: CASSFGGQYNEQFF. For the CDR3, the DNA is TGTGCCAGCAGTTTTGGAGGTCAGTACAATGAGCAGTTCTTC.

There are a few counts of this clonotype. The chain carries TRBV25-1 and TRBJ1-2; D unresolved. With 0 bases removed from V and 0 bases from J, the gap between germline ends came to 5 bases. CDR3 size: 14 residues. Germline V gene data show CDR1 as MGHDK and CDR2 as SYGVNS. The CDR3 nucleotides are TGTGCCAGCAGTGAATACGTGACTAACTATGGCTACACCTTC. Protein: CASSEYVTNYGYTF.

This clonotype has a handful of counts. A single base separates this from a much larger clone, so it may be a read error. This chain connects TRBV29-1 to TRBJ2-7; D uncertain. Per the germline V gene, CDR1 is SQVTM and CDR2 is ANQGSEA. The V and J ends lost 4 bases and 0 bases respectively, with 4 bases between them. The CDR3 is made up of 11 amino acids. For the CDR3, the DNA is TGCAGCGTTGTATTCTCCTACGAGCAGTACTTC. Its protein product is CSVVFSYEQYF.

This rearrangement joins TRBV6-5 to TRBJ1-5, with D unclear. Looked up from germline, CDR1 is MNHEY and CDR2 is SVGAGI. This CDR3 comprises 14 residues. The ends were cut back, 4 bases at V and 3 bases at J, with 10 bases in the middle. CDR3 DNA: TGTGCCAGCAGTTCCAATCCCAACAATCAGCCCCAGCATTTT. Translation: CASSSNPNNQPQHF.

This clonotype occurred a few times. This rearrangement joins TRBV7-2 to TRBJ2-3, with D perhaps TRBD1 (5 bases). CDR1 and CDR2 (germline): SGHTA, FQGNSA. The CDR3 totals 16 residues. V was shortened by 5 bases and J by 4 bases, with 19 bases between the two germline ends. The CDR3: CASSPRIVLGADTQYF. CDR3 nucleotides: TGTGCCAGCAGCCCGAGAATCGTGCTAGGGGCAGATACGCAGTATTTT.

This clonotype was found a few times. The chain recombines TRBV5-1 with TRBJ2-3; 11 nucleotides line up with TRBD2. This CDR3 comprises 16 residues. V gave up 0 bases and J gave up 5 bases; unmatched junction bases: 5. Germline assignment: CDR1 SGHRS and CDR2 YFSETQ. The CDR3 nucleotides read TGCGCCAGCAGCTTGGGCGTAGCGGGAGGGGAAGATACGCAGTATTTT. This codes for CASSLGVAGGEDTQYF.

This clonotype occurred a few times. J is TRBJ2-7 and V is TRBV7-9, with a weak D call TRBD1 (5 bases). CDR3 size: 13 residues. Between the trimmed V and J ends, which lost 5 bases and 6 bases, there was a span of 14 bases. Germline V gene sequence: CDR1 SEHNR, CDR2 FQNEAQ (reference sequence). For the CDR3, the DNA is TGTGCCAGCAGCCCTACAGGTCTTGCCGAGCAGTACTTC. Its protein is CASSPTGLAEQYF.

The chain employs TRBV12-3 or TRBV12-4 and TRBJ1-5; D gene uncertain. This CDR3 has 14 residues. Trimming removed 5 bases from V and 6 bases from J, with 14 bases in between. The CDR3 region is CASSPREGSQPQHF. CDR3 DNA: TGTGCCAGCAGTCCCCGGGAGGGCAGTCAGCCCCAGCATTTT.

The rearrangement uses TRBV2 and TRBJ2-5; maybe TRBD1 (6 bases). The closer fit of TRBJ2-7 to the DNA end suggests the J call may be wrong. Looked up from germline, CDR1 is SNHLY and CDR2 is FYNNEI. The CDR3 contains 14 residues. CDR3 bases: TGTGCCAGCAGTGACTTAACAGGGTTGGGCGAGCAGTACTTC. This translates into CASSDLTGLGEQYF.

This chain connects TRBV18 to TRBJ1-1; TRBD1 matches 8 bases. V lost 3 bases and J lost 7; bases outside the gene matches: 10. CDR1 is KGHSH, CDR2 LQKENI, per germline. CDR3 length: 15 residues. CDR3 sequence reads: CASSPPDRDCFEAFF. DNA for the CDR3: TGTGCCAGCTCACCCCCGGACAGGGACTGTTTTGAAGCTTTCTTT.

This clonotype showed up just once. V and J are TRBV20-1 and TRBJ2-3; D remains unclear. The CDR3 runs to 13 residues. The V gene's germline CDR1 is DFQATT and CDR2 SNEGSKA (reference sequence). Trimming removed 3 bases at V and 2 bases at J, with 9 bases between. The CDR3: CSASTGFTDTQYF. The DNA of the CDR3 is TGCAGTGCTAGCACCGGCTTCACAGATACGCAGTATTTT.

V usage is TRBV24-1 and J usage is TRBJ2-1; 10 bases are shared with TRBD2. This CDR3 region has 16 residues. With V trimmed by 3 bases and J by 9 bases, 10 bases remained unmatched. Germline CDR1 is KGHDR and CDR2 is SFDVKD. CDR3: CATSDSGRATFSEQFF. CDR3 bases: TGTGCCACCAGTGATAGCGGGAGGGCTACCTTTAGTGAGCAGTTCTTC.

This chain uses TRBV29-1 with TRBJ2-5; tentative D call: TRBD2 (6 bases). Germline CDR1 SQVTM, CDR2 ANQGSEA. This CDR3 contains 13 residues. V was shortened by 7 bases and J by 5 bases, with 17 bases between the two germline ends. CDR3 in DNA: TGCAGCGCCTTACGCGGGGATAGGGAGACCCAGTACTTC. This codes for CSALRGDRETQYF.

The chain uses TRBV29-1 and TRBJ2-1; the match to TRBD2 covers 8 bases. The germline V gene has CDR1 SQVTM and CDR2 ANQGSEA. J gave up 5 bases and V 5 bases, and 8 bases lay outside the gene matches. CDR3 length: 14 residues. The CDR3 region is CSVLSRTSNNEQFF. The CDR3 DNA follows: TGCAGCGTTCTGTCCAGGACTAGCAACAATGAGCAGTTCTTC.

The chain couples TRBV20-1 to TRBJ2-1; TRBD2 aligns across 10 bases. From germline, CDR1 is DFQATT and CDR2 SNEGSKA (reference sequence). The V segment lost 0 bases and the J segment 0 bases; nucleotides outside the gene matches: 8. CDR3 size: 18 residues. CDR3 region: CSARDPAGGPRSYNEQFF. CDR3 sequence (DNA): TGCAGTGCTAGAGATCCAGCGGGAGGGCCACGCTCCTACAATGAGCAGTTCTTC.